This T cell receptor beta chain was retrieved from a study of regulatory T cells in long-lasting Graves disease. Study in general: Under 3 months of antithyroid drugs had been taken by newly diagnosed Graves' patients.

Study-wide results and caveats: Persistent-disease Graves' patients showed less TCR diversity than new cases.

Germline CDR1 is DFQATT and CDR2 is SNEGSKA (reference sequence). CDR3 size: 16 residues. J gave up 0 bases and V 1 base, and 6 bases lay outside the gene matches. Combining iRepertoire HTBI primers with Arm-PCR of CDR3 regions, the authors built TCR beta libraries. TCRdb independently ran MiXCR on the multiplex PCR reads; one entry per CDR3 protein. The sample gives 420,000 or so distinct CDR3 sequences, around 15% of which show up once; 20% to 25% is in the top ten. Comment on this clonotype: Its target is unknown.

Time point reported: newly diagnosed GD, antithyroid drugs for less than 3 months. PBMCs were the source of the RNA used for TCR sequencing. Graves' disease diagnosis was established per American Thyroid Association guidelines. These same records also appear under a second study, on T cells in Graves' hyperthyroidism and ophthalmopathy.

The TCR sequence derives from a woman younger than 35 with Graves disease. Sequenced here: peripheral blood mononuclear cells (PBMCs), sampled at new diagnosis, from a patient treated with antithyroid drugs. The rearrangement links TRBV20-1 to TRBJ2-1; TRBD2 aligns across 7 bases. CDR3 sequence: CSARVPAGSSYNEQFF. The DNA for the CDR3 is TGCAGTGCTAGAGTTCCAGCGGGGAGCTCCTACAATGAGCAGTTCTTC.